This T cell receptor beta chain stems from a study of T cell changes during pregnancy in multiple sclerosis. Trimming took off 5 bases at V and 0 bases at J, with 11 bases between the two ends. From germline, CDR1 is MNHEY and CDR2 SMNVEV (reference sequence). This CDR3 has 14 residues. Method: immunoSEQ multiplex PCR; TCRdb's copy keeps in-frame clones and lacks some. The sample records approximately 40,000 clones, roughly nine tenths being singletons. V and J are TRBV27 and TRBJ2-7; possibly TRBD2 for D (5 bases). Specimen: CD8+ T cells from peripheral blood mononuclear cells, collected in the third trimester of pregnancy. The receptor's source is a female donor with multiple sclerosis, enrolled in a pregnancy study. The CDR3 bases are TGTGCCAGCAGTAGTGGACTTAGCTCCTACGAGCAGTACTTC. Amino acid sequence: CASSSGLSSYEQYF.